The TCR beta chain under discussion was sequenced for a study of blood T cell repertoires in COVID-19. On the study more broadly: From the United States, Italy and Spain came samples of acute and convalescent COVID-19.

Method: immunoSEQ multiplex PCR; TCRdb's copy keeps in-frame clones and lacks some. The profile covers around 150,000 clones, with approximately 83% appearing a single time and more than 4.5% taken by the ten largest. The length of the CDR3 is 15 residues. Deletions cut 0 bases from V and 5 bases from J, with 14 bases between. The V gene's germline CDR1 is SGDLS and CDR2 YYNGEE. The chain employs TRBV9 and TRBJ1-1, with D perhaps TRBD1 (5 bases). The source is an older man who had been exposed to COVID-19. Source material: PBMCs or T cells enriched from blood (not recorded which). This CDR3 reads CASSVVGAGYTEAFF. The CDR3 bases are TGTGCCAGCAGCGTAGTAGGGGCCGGGTATACTGAAGCTTTCTTT.